This T cell receptor (beta chain) was sequenced during a study of beta chain features in type 1 diabetes. It was one heparinised blood draw, averaging roughly 100 mL, that each donor gave. Each population that was sorted was more than 98% pure. Of the isolated RNA, all was reverse transcribed, and so the sequenced material was expressed TCRB transcripts. Libraries were prepared by immunoSEQ multiplex PCR; TCRdb keeps only in-frame clonotypes and omits some of them. The repertoire holds roughly 450,000 clones, with 11% to 15% as singletons. General study findings and limits: People with Type 1 diabetes carried modestly yet significantly shorter TCRB CDR3s in all four CD4+ subsets.

This clone has more than one count but fewer than ten. Antigen: not known. Germline assignment: CDR1 SGHTA and CDR2 FQGNSA. There are 16 residues in the CDR3. Trimming cost V 7 bases and J 5 bases, with 22 bases left between them. The sample taken for sequencing was naive CD4+ T cells from blood. This TCR came from a man aged 25-45 years in good health. The chain is built from TRBV7-2 and TRBJ2-3; a possible D gene is TRBD2 (6 bases). CDR3 protein: CASNPGVRRRGDTQYF. Written as DNA, the CDR3 is TGTGCCAGCAACCCGGGGGTGCGTAGAAGAGGAGATACGCAGTATTTT.